What follows is one T cell receptor beta chain and its context. Its antigen remains unidentified. Base qualities are not at hand, and no much larger clone is one base apart. To prepare the library, the immunoSEQ multiplex PCR assay was applied. The immuneACCESS repertoire file appears here via TCRdb, limited to in-frame rearrangements. These files lack a portion of the clones; in checked studies, under half of the deficit traces to unresolved V genes, and the cause of the others is not known. Present in this sample are more than 95,000 clones, 95% of which were seen just once. Of the sample, around 0.21% falls within the top ten clones. From its cysteine to its phenylalanine, the CDR3 spans 18 amino acids. The sequence is cut down to CDR3 DNA, 54 bases in frame from base 1. CDR1 and CDR2 were assigned from the germline V gene (reference sequence) as PRHDT and FYEKMQ. V lost 5 bases and J lost 0 bases, and the count of bases not matched to a germline gene is 10.

The data originate from a study of technical replicates of blood from a few donors (dated by TCRdb to about 2017). Source material: T cells isolated from PBMCs. This TCR came from a human donor in good health. In this chain, TRBV13 is recombined with TRBJ2-3, with 11 bases matching TRBD2. The CDR3 reads CASSRTATSGDSTDTQYF. The nucleotide sequence reads TGTGCCAGCAGCCGCACCGCGACTAGCGGGGACAGCACAGATACGCAGTATTTT.